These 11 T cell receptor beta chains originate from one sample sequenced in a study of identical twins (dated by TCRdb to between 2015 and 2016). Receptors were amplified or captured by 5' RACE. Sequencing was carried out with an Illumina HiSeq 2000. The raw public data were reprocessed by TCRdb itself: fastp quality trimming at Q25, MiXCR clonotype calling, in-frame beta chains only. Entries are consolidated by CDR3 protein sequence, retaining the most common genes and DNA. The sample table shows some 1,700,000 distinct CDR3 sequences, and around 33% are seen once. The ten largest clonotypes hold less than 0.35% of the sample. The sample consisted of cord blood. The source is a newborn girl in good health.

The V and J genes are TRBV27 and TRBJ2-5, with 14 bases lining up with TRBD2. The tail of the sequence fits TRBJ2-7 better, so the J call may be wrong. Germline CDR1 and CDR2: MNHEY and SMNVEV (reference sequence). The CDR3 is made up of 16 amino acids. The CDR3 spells CASSSRTSGRMYEQYF. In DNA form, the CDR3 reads TGTGCCAGCAGTTCCCGGACTAGCGGGAGGATGTACGAGCAGTACTTC.

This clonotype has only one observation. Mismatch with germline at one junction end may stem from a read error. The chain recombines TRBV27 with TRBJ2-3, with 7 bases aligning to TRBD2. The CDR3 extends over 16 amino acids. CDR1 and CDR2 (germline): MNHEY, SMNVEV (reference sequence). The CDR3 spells CASSLFPSGGTDKQYF. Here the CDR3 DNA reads TGTGCCAGCAGTTTATTCCCTAGCGGAGGCACGGATAAGCAGTATTTT.

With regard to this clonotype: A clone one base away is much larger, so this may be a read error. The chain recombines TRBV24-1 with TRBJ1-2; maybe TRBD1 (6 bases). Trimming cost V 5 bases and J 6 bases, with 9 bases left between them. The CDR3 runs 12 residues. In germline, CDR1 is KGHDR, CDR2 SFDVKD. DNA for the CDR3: TGTGCCACCAGTGCTTCAGGGGATGGCTACACCTTC. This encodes CATSASGDGYTF.

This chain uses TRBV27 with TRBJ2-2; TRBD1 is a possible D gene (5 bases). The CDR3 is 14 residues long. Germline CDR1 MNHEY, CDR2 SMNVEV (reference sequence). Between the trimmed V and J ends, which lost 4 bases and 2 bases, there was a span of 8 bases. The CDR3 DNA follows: TGTGCCAGCAGTTCGGACACCAACACCGGGGAGCTGTTTTTT. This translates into CASSSDTNTGELFF.

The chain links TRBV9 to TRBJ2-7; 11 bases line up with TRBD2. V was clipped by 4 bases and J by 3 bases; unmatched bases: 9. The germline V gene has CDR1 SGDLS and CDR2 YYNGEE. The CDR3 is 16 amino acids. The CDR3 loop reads CASSPTRLAGFYEQYF. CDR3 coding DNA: TGTGCCAGCAGCCCGACCCGACTAGCGGGATTCTACGAGCAGTACTTC.

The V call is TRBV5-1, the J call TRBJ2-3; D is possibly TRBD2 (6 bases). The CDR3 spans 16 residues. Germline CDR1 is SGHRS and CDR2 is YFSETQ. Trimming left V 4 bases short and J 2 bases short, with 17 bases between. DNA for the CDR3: TGCGCCAGCAGCATAGGCCGGGGAGGAAACACAGATACGCAGTATTTT. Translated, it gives CASSIGRGGNTDTQYF.

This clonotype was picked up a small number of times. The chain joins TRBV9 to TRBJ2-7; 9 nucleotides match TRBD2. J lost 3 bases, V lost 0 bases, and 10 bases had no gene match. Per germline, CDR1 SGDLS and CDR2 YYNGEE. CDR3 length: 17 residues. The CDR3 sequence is CASSVGIRAGGVYEQYF. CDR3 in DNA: TGTGCCAGCAGCGTAGGGATTAGAGCGGGGGGCGTCTACGAGCAGTACTTC. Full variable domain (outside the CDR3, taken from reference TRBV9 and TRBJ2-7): DSGVTQTPKHLITATGQRVTLRCSPRSGDLSVYWYQQSLDQGLQFLIQYYNGEERAKGNILERFSAQQFPDLHSELNLSSLELGDSALYFCASSVGIRAGGVYEQYFGPGTRLTVT.

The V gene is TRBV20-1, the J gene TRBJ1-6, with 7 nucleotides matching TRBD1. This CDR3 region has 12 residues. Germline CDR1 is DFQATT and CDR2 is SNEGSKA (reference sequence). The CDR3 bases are TGCAGCAGGGGGGGAGTTGGATCACCCCTCCACTTT. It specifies CSRGGVGSPLHF.

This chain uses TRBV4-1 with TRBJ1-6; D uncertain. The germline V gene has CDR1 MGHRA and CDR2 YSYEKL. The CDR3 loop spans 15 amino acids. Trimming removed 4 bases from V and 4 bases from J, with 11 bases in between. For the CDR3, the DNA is TGCGCCAGCAGCCGTCAACCCCATTATAATTCACCCCTCCACTTT. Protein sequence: CASSRQPHYNSPLHF.

CDR3 nucleotides: TGCAGCGTTCGTCGGGGACTAGGTGACAATGAGCAGTTCTTC. Its protein product is CSVRRGLGDNEQFF. The rearrangement links TRBV29-1 to TRBJ2-1; 8 bases are shared with TRBD2. The germline V gene encodes CDR1 SQVTM and CDR2 ANQGSEA. V lost 5 bases, J lost 5 bases, and 8 bases stayed unmatched. CDR3 size: 14 residues.

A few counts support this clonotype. CDR3 sequence: CASRPPLAGEGNEQFF. The CDR3 bases are TGTGCCAGCAGACCACCACTAGCGGGCGAGGGCAATGAGCAGTTCTTC. J is TRBJ2-1 and V is TRBV6-4, with 9 positions matching TRBD2. Germline V gene lookup returns CDR1 MRHNA and CDR2 SNTAGT. The CDR3 is made up of 16 amino acids. Losses at the gene ends were 6 bases for V and 6 bases for J; bases not matched to a gene: 12.